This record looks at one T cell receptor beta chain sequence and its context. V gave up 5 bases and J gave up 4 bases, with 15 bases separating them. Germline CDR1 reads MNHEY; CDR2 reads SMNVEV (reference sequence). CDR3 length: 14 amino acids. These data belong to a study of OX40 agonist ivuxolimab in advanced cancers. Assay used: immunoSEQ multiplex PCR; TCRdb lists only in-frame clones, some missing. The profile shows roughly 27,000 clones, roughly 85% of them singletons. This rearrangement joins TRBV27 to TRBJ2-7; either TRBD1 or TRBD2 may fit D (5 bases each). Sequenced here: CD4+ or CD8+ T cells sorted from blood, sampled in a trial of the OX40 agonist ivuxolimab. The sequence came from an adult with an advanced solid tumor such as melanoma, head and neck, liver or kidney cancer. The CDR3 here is CASSPGTNFYEQYF. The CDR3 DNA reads TGTGCCAGCAGTCCGGGGACGAATTTTTACGAGCAGTACTTC.